A single sample is the source of the 15 T cell receptor beta chains below, sequenced in a study of shared clonotypes between healthy human individuals. Sequenced by immunoSEQ multiplex PCR; TCRdb stores in-frame clones only, minus some. The data show around 500,000 clones, 79% seen once. Input material: PBMCs. The receptors were gathered from a woman in her forties in good health. Some clones in this sample may be carry-over from other donors' samples.

The chain couples TRBV2 to TRBJ2-1; D gene uncertain. Trimming shortened V by 8 bases and J by 6 bases, and 32 bases separated the two germline ends. Germline V gives CDR1 SNHLY, CDR2 FYNNEI. This CDR3 has 19 amino acids. DNA of the CDR3: TGTGCCAGCGAAGGTGGCCTAGGGTTCAAGCCCTCGCTTATCAATGAGCAGTTCTTC. Residues: CASEGGLGFKPSLINEQFF.

V gene TRBV28 combines with J gene TRBJ2-1; 9 positions agree with TRBD1. The CDR3 is 16 residues long. Germline-derived CDR1 and CDR2 are MDHEN and SYDVKM. V gave up 6 bases and J gave up 5 bases; unmatched junction bases: 11. CDR3 coding DNA: TGTGCCAGCAGAAAGGCCGGGACAGGGAAAAACAATGAGCAGTTCTTC. As protein: CASRKAGTGKNNEQFF.

V gene TRBV5-1 combines with J gene TRBJ1-1, with D possibly matching TRBD1 (6 bases). Per the germline V gene, CDR1 is SGHRS and CDR2 is YFSETQ. The V end lost 4 bases, the J end lost 1 base, and 11 bases lay between the germline ends. CDR3 length: 14 residues. CDR3 in amino acids: CASSLTTGNTEAFF. DNA of the CDR3: TGCGCCAGCAGCCTAACGACAGGGAACACTGAAGCTTTCTTT.

This chain joins TRBV5-1 and TRBJ2-1, with 7 bases identical to TRBD1. Unmatched junction bases numbered 1, after V lost 1 base and J lost 0 bases. Germline assignment: CDR1 SGHRS and CDR2 YFSETQ. This CDR3 has 15 amino acids. CDR3 in DNA: TGCGCCAGCAGCTTGAGGGACAGCTCCTACAATGAGCAGTTCTTC. It codes for CASSLRDSSYNEQFF.

The rearrangement uses TRBV10-3 and TRBJ2-2, with 11 bases matching TRBD2. Germline V gene lookup returns CDR1 ENHRY and CDR2 SYGVKD. The trim removed 4 bases at V and 2 bases at J, leaving 3 bases unmatched. The CDR3 loop spans 16 amino acids. In DNA, the CDR3 is TGTGCCATCAGTGGACTAGCGGGAAGCAACACCGGGGAGCTGTTTTTT. Translating it yields CAISGLAGSNTGELFF.

This chain joins TRBV29-1 and TRBJ1-2, with 11 bases fitting TRBD1. The trim removed 3 bases at V and 8 bases at J, leaving 11 bases unmatched. The CDR3 has 15 residues. Germline lookup yields CDR1 SQVTM and CDR2 ANQGSEA. CDR3 bases: TGCAGCGTTGAGGGCTTAGGGACAGGGGGTAAAGGCTACACCTTC. This gives the protein CSVEGLGTGGKGYTF.

This chain joins TRBV11-1 and TRBJ2-7; D possibly corresponds to TRBD2 (5 bases). CDR1 and CDR2 from the germline V gene are SGHAT and FQDESV (reference sequence). The CDR3 is 16 residues long. Trimming took 3 bases from V and 3 from J, leaving 18 bases between them. The CDR3 here is CASSFSREPHFYEQYF. The CDR3 nucleotides read TGTGCCAGCAGCTTCTCCCGGGAACCACATTTCTACGAGCAGTACTTC.

In this sample, this clone turned up once. This sequence joins TRBV5-1 and TRBJ2-5; 9 bases agree with TRBD1. This CDR3 region has 16 residues. Germline trimming cut 2 bases from V and 5 bases from J; bases unmatched to any gene: 10. CDR1 and CDR2 (germline): SGHRS, YFSETQ. The CDR3 coding sequence is TGCGCCAGCAGCTTACAAACCGGGACAGGGAGCGAGACCCAGTACTTC. It encodes CASSLQTGTGSETQYF.

Regarding this clone: A read error may explain this, as a much larger clone is one base away. This sample includes further DNA sequences coding for the same CDR3. V is TRBV4-2 and J is TRBJ2-1; 13 bases are a match to TRBD2. This CDR3 has 16 amino acids. Looked up from germline, CDR1 is LGHNA and CDR2 is YNFKEQ. The junction had 4 bases not matched to a gene; V was cut back by 6 bases and J by 2 bases. In nucleotides, the CDR3 is TGTGCCAGCAGTCAACTAGCGGGAGGGACCTACAATGAGCAGTTCTTC. As protein: CASSQLAGGTYNEQFF.

The count of this clone is one. The chain is built from TRBV11-2 and TRBJ2-7; D unresolved. Germline V CDR1 and CDR2: SGHAT, FQNNGV. The CDR3 is made up of 15 amino acids. V shed 0 bases and J shed 1 base, with 10 bases lying between them. The CDR3 sequence: CASSLDPDGSYEQYF. CDR3 nucleotide sequence: TGTGCCAGCAGCTTAGATCCGGACGGGTCCTACGAGCAGTACTTC.

V usage is TRBV30 and J usage is TRBJ2-1, with D possibly TRBD2 on 6 matching bases. The germline V gene has CDR1 GTSNPN and CDR2 SVGIG (reference sequence). The CDR3 sequence is 17 residues long. V dropped 1 base and J dropped 0 bases, with 16 bases sitting between them. Here the CDR3 DNA reads TGTGCCTGGAGTGGACCCCTAGCGCCGAGCTCCTACAATGAGCAGTTCTTC. This sequence encodes CAWSGPLAPSSYNEQFF.

The chain is built from TRBV18 and TRBJ1-2, with TRBD1 as a possible D gene (6 bases). Trimming left V 4 bases short and J 3 bases short, with 9 bases between. The CDR3 has 13 amino acids. Germline CDR1 KGHSH, CDR2 LQKENI. CDR3 in amino acids: CASSQQGDYGYTF. The CDR3 DNA reads TGTGCCAGCTCACAACAGGGTGACTATGGCTACACCTTC.

V usage is TRBV5-5 and J usage is TRBJ1-2; D gene uncertain. Trimming pared 9 bases from V and 4 bases from J, leaving 13 bases between. The CDR3 is 12 residues long. Germline CDR1 SGHKS, CDR2 YYEKEE (reference sequence). CDR3 bases: TGTGCCATCTCGCGAAAGACCTATGGCTACACCTTC. Protein product: CAISRKTYGYTF.

The chain links TRBV18 to TRBJ2-5, with D perhaps matching TRBD1 or TRBD2 (6 bases each). V was cut by 3 bases and J by 11 bases, with 13 bases left in between. The CDR3 is 12 amino acids. CDR1 and CDR2 (germline): KGHSH, LQKENI. This CDR3 reads CASSPTGGEQYF. The CDR3 DNA sequence: TGTGCCAGCTCACCGACAGGCGGGGAGCAGTACTTC. The variable domain in full, with the rest retrieved from reference TRBV18 and TRBJ2-5, is NAGVMQNPRHLVRRRGQEARLRCSPMKGHSHVYWYRQLPEEGLKFMVYLQKENIIDESGMPKERFSAEFPKEGPSILRIQQVVRGDSAAYFCASSPTGGEQYFGPGTRLLVL.

This chain links TRBV9 with TRBJ2-3, with a weak D call TRBD2 (5 bases). V lost 1 base to trimming and J lost 6 bases, with 12 bases between them. There are 14 residues in the CDR3. CDR1 is SGDLS and CDR2 is YYNGEE in the germline V gene. The CDR3 sequence: CASSVRSGEDTQYF. The CDR3, as DNA: TGTGCCAGCAGCGTAAGGAGCGGAGAGGATACGCAGTATTTT.